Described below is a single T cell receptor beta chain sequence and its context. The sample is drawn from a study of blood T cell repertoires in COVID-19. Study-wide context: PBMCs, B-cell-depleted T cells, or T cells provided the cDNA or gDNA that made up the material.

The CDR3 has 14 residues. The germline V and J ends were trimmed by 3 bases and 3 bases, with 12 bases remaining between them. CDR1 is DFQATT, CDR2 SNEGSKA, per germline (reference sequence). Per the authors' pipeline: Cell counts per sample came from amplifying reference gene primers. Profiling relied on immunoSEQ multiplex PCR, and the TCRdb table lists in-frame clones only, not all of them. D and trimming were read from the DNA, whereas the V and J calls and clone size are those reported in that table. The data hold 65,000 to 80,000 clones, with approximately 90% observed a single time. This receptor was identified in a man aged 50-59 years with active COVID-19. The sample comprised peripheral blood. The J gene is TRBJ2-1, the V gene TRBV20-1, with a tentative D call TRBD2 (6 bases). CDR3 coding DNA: TGCAGTGCTAGTCAGCTAGCGAGCTACAATGAGCAGTTCTTC. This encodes CSASQLASYNEQFF.